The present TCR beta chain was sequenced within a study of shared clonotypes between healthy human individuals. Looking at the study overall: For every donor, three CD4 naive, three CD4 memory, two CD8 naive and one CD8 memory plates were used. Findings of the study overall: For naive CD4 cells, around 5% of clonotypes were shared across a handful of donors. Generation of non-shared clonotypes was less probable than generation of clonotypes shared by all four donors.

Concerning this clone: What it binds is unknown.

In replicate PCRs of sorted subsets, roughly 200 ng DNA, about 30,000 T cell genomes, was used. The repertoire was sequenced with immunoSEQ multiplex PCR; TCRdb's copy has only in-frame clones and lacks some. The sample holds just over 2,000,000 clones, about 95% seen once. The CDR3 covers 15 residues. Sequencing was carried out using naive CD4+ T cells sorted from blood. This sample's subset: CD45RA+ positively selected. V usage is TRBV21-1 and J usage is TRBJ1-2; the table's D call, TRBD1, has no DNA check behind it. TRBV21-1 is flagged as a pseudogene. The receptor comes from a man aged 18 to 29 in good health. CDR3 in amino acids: CASSRSGTIRYGYTF. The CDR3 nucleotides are TGTGCCAGCAGCAGGTCGGGGACAATACGCTATGGCTACACCTTC.